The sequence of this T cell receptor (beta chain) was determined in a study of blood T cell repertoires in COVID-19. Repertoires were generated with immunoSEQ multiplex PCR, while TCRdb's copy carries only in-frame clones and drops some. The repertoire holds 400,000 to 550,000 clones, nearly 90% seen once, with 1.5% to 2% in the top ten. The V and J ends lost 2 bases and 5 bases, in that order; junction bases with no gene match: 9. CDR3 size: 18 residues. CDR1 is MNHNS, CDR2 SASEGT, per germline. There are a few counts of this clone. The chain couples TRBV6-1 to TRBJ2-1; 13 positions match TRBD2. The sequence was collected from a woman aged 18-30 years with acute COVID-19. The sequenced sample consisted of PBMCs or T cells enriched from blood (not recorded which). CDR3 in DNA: TGTGCCAGCAGTGAAATCCGGACTAGCGGGGGCCAAAACAATGAGCAGTTCTTC. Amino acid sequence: CASSEIRTSGGQNNEQFF.